The next 23 T cell receptor beta chains were all read from a single sample in a study of T cell clonality in common variable immunodeficiency. Repertoires were generated with immunoSEQ multiplex PCR, while TCRdb's copy carries only in-frame clones and drops some. The sample is made up of tens of thousands of clones, none counted only once. The sequencing input was peripheral blood mononuclear cells. These receptors originate from a person aged 18-70 years in good health.

This clone has just a few counts. The CDR3 is cut off 3 residues early in the read; its end comes from the germline J gene. V is TRBV7-6 and J is TRBJ2-5, with D hard to call. CDR1 is SGHVS, CDR2 FNYEAQ, per germline. V was cut by 1 base and J by 1 base, with 10 bases left in between. The CDR3 is 15 amino acids. CDR3 DNA, as far as it was read: TGTGCCAGCAGCTTAGAGCAGGCCCCCCAAGAGACC. Protein product: CASSLEQAPQET. The full CDR3 protein is CASSLEQAPQETQYF.

This clone was detected ten times or more. The CDR3 extends 3 residues past the end of the read, so its final part is completed from the germline J gene. V and J are TRBV10-3 and TRBJ2-5; unclear D gene. CDR1 and CDR2 (germline): ENHRY, SYGVKD. V was pared by 4 bases and J by 5 bases, with 17 bases between. There are 15 residues in the CDR3. The CDR3 bases that were read are TGTGCCATCAGTGGTTGGCAGGCCGGTGGCGAGACC. As protein: CAISGWQAGGET. The whole CDR3 region reads CAISGWQAGGETQYF.

The sample holds many counts of this clone. CDR3 sequence reads: CASSYGQGIGLLQETQYF. Partial CDR3 DNA: TGTGCCAGCAGCTACGGACAGGGAATCGGACTTTTACAAGAGACC. The J gene is TRBJ2-5, the V gene TRBV7-7, with 8 bases aligning to TRBD1. Read sequence stops 3 residues before the CDR3 end, and the germline J gene provides the missing end. This CDR3 is 18 amino acids long. V was pared by 4 bases and J by 2 bases, with 15 bases of the junction left unmatched. Germline assignment: CDR1 SSHAT and CDR2 FNYEAQ (reference sequence).

Concerning this clone itself: The CDR3 extends 3 residues past the end of the read, so its final part is completed from the germline J gene. The gene calls are TRBV7-2 and TRBJ1-3; a possible D gene is TRBD1 (6 bases). Germline lookup yields CDR1 SGHTA and CDR2 FQGNSA. Deletions cut 5 bases from V and 0 bases from J, with 11 bases between. The CDR3 covers 15 residues. CDR3 in amino acids: CASSIKDSSGNTIYF. The covered CDR3 bases are TGTGCCAGCAGCATAAAGGACAGCTCTGGAAACACC.

This clone was found many times. The part of the CDR3 DNA that was read is TGCAGTGCTAGCGGGATCGGTAGCGGAAGCACAGATACG. It specifies CSASGIGSGSTDT. The CDR3, in full, reads CSASGIGSGSTDTQYF. The chain joins TRBV20-1 to TRBJ2-3; possibly TRBD2 for D (6 bases). The read comes to an end 3 residues before the CDR3 does, leaving the germline J gene to fill in the end. V lost 3 bases and J lost 0, with 16 bases in between. The CDR3 is 16 amino acids. Germline-derived CDR1 and CDR2 are DFQATT and SNEGSKA (reference sequence).

The sample holds many counts of this clone. The CDR3 goes on 3 residues after the read ends, and that part is filled in from the germline J gene. This rearrangement joins TRBV20-1 to TRBJ2-1; TRBD2 agrees at 10 bases. This CDR3 has 15 amino acids. V trimming: 6 bases; J trimming: 4 bases; junction bases outside the gene matches: 9. Germline values: CDR1 DFQATT, CDR2 SNEGSKA (reference sequence). The DNA read from the CDR3 is TGCAGTGCCTTGTACCCGACTAGCGGGTACAATGAG. It encodes CSALYPTSGYNE. The entire CDR3 protein is CSALYPTSGYNEQFF.

This clone has at least ten counts. The read halts 3 residues ahead of the CDR3 end, with the missing end drawn from the germline J gene. The chain combines TRBV29-1 with TRBJ2-3; 7 nucleotides align to TRBD1. Per germline, CDR1 SQVTM and CDR2 ANQGSEA. The CDR3 sequence is 13 residues long. The CDR3 sequence is CSAETGYQETQYF. The sequenced CDR3 bases are TGCAGCGCCGAGACAGGGTACCAAGAGACG.

This clone has at least ten counts. From the germline J gene comes the end of the CDR3, since the read stops 3 residues before it. The J gene is TRBJ2-3, the V gene TRBV29-1; D may be TRBD2 (5 bases). There are 12 residues in the CDR3. CDR1 SQVTM and CDR2 ANQGSEA come from the germline V gene. The V gene lost 0 bases and the J gene lost 4 bases, with 5 bases spanning the gap. CDR3 amino acids: CSVEDGADTQYF. The covered CDR3 bases are TGCAGCGTTGAAGACGGGGCAGATACG.

At least ten counts were recorded for this clone. The CDR3 goes on 3 residues after the read ends, and that part is filled in from the germline J gene. This chain uses TRBV29-1 with TRBJ2-7; TRBD1 matches 11 bases. This CDR3 spans 16 amino acids. Germline CDR1 and CDR2: SQVTM and ANQGSEA. Trimming cost V 3 bases and J 0 bases; bases outside gene matches: 7. CDR3 sequence reads: CSVDYGTGGTSYEQYF. CDR3 bases read: TGCAGCGTTGACTATGGGACAGGGGGGACCTCCTACGAG.

Comment on this clone: The read stops 3 residues short of the end of the CDR3; the missing end is completed from the germline J gene. This sequence joins TRBV10-2 and TRBJ1-2; perhaps TRBD1 as D (5 bases). CDR3 length: 18 residues. Germline V gene lookup returns CDR1 WSHSY and CDR2 SAAADI. Here the CDR3 reads CASTTGLAGGPNYNDYTF. The DNA read from the CDR3 is TGCGCCAGCACCACCGGACTAGCGGGGGGTCCAAACTACAATGAC.

The table lists this clone with many counts. The read is 3 residues too short to cover the CDR3 end, so that end is filled in from the germline J gene. The chain recombines TRBV20-1 with TRBJ1-1; TRBD1 is a possible D gene (5 bases). This CDR3 has 13 amino acids. Germline values: CDR1 DFQATT, CDR2 SNEGSKA (reference sequence). V dropped 6 bases and J dropped 5 bases, with 16 bases sitting between them. CDR3 residues: CSAEGLYRTEAFF. CDR3 bases read: TGCAGTGCGGAGGGACTCTACAGGACTGAA.

This clone showed up many times. The read halts 3 residues ahead of the CDR3 end, with the missing end drawn from the germline J gene. The chain has TRBV7-6 and TRBJ2-4; 8 nucleotides line up with TRBD2. With V trimmed by 4 bases and J by 4 bases, 9 bases remained unmatched. The CDR3 runs to 16 residues. Germline V gene sequence: CDR1 SGHVS, CDR2 FNYEAQ. CDR3 DNA, as far as it was read: TGTGCCAGCAGCTCCGGCGGGGGGCTATCTAAAAACATT. Protein product: CASSSGGGLSKNI. The whole CDR3 is CASSSGGGLSKNIQYF.

The table lists this clone with many counts. This chain's CDR3 is CASSLDRGYEQYF. CDR3 DNA (partial): TGTGCCAGCAGCTTGGACAGGGGCTACGAG. The V and J genes are TRBV7-3 and TRBJ2-7, with TRBD1 matching 9 bases. The CDR3 end falls 3 residues outside the read, so it is completed with the germline J gene. The ends lost 3 bases at V and 3 bases at J; junction bases unmatched: 0. Germline CDR1 reads SGHTA; CDR2 reads FQGTGA. CDR3 length equals 13 residues.

As concerns this clone: From the germline J gene comes the end of the CDR3, since the read stops 3 residues before it. This chain uses TRBV18 with TRBJ2-2, with 8 bases identical to TRBD1. The CDR3 contains 15 residues. From germline, CDR1 is KGHSH and CDR2 LQKENI. The CDR3 loop reads CASSPMDRAASPLFF. The CDR3 bases that were read are TGTGCCAGCTCACCTATGGACAGGGCGGCTTCACCG.

Regarding this clone: The read finishes 3 residues shy of the CDR3 end, and the germline J gene is used to complete it. The V call is TRBV30, the J call TRBJ1-5, with D perhaps matching TRBD1 (5 bases). The CDR3 covers 14 residues. Trimming took 5 bases from V and 2 from J, leaving 13 bases between them. CDR1 is GTSNPN, CDR2 SVGIG, per germline (reference sequence). The CDR3 bases that were read are TGTGCCTGGGGTAATACAGGACGCAATCAGCCC. Translation gives CAWGNTGRNQP. The full-length CDR3 reads as CAWGNTGRNQPQHF.

Note on this clone: The CDR3 goes on 3 residues after the read ends, and that part is filled in from the germline J gene. The chain uses TRBV20-1 and TRBJ2-7, with 7 bases identical to TRBD2. The CDR3 loop spans 15 amino acids. Trimming at V came to 0 bases and at J to 6 bases, leaving 11 bases not matched to a gene. CDR1 and CDR2 (germline): DFQATT, SNEGSKA (reference sequence). This CDR3 reads CSARDWSTGGAEQYF. Partial CDR3 DNA: TGCAGTGCTAGAGACTGGTCGACGGGGGGAGCCGAG.

This clone came up a few times. From the germline J gene comes the end of the CDR3, since the read stops 3 residues before it. This chain uses TRBV19 with TRBJ1-5, with D possibly TRBD1 on 5 matching bases. V lost 5 bases to trimming and J lost 1 base, with 12 bases between them. The CDR3 contains 15 residues. The germline V gene has CDR1 LNHDA and CDR2 SQIVND (reference sequence). CDR3 bases read: TGTGCCAGTAGTTACGACAGACCCAGCAATCAGCCC. Translated: CASSYDRPSNQP. The CDR3, in full, reads CASSYDRPSNQPQHF.

This clone appeared many times. Read coverage stops 3 residues before the CDR3 terminus; the germline J gene supplies the remainder. The chain recombines TRBV11-2 with TRBJ1-2; D ambiguous. Between the trimmed V and J ends, which lost 2 bases and 3 bases, there was a span of 7 bases. Germline V gives CDR1 SGHAT, CDR2 FQNNGV. This CDR3 comprises 13 residues. CDR3 region: CASSLRQDYGYTF. The CDR3 bases that were read are TGTGCCAGCAGCTTAAGGCAAGACTATGGC.

The CDR3: CASSLVPNSNQPQHF. The part of the CDR3 DNA that was read is TGTGCCAGCAGCTTAGTCCCAAATAGCAATCAGCCC. This sequence joins TRBV7-2 and TRBJ1-5; unclear D gene. Sequencing ends 3 residues short of the CDR3 end; the germline J gene provides the rest. CDR3 size: 15 residues. The V gene's germline CDR1 is SGHTA and CDR2 FQGNSA. Trimming shortened V by 1 base and J by 0 bases, and 7 bases separated the two germline ends.

This clone was detected many times. The observed sequence ends 3 residues before the CDR3 terminus, with the missing tail filled in from the germline J gene. V gene TRBV6-1 combines with J gene TRBJ2-1, with 8 nucleotides matching TRBD1. The germline CDR1 and CDR2 sequences are MNHNS and SASEGT. V lost 8 bases, J lost 9 bases, and 3 bases stayed unmatched. The CDR3 covers 11 residues. The CDR3 sequence is CASRGTGEQFF. The covered CDR3 bases are TGTGCCAGCCGTGGGACAGGTGAG.

This clone occurred many times. The CDR3 end is not reached by the read, which stops 3 residues before it; the germline J gene fills it in. This chain uses TRBV19 with TRBJ2-7; 7 nucleotides agree with TRBD2. Germline V lookup: CDR1 LNHDA, CDR2 SQIVND (reference sequence). V gave up 3 bases and J gave up 3 bases; unmatched junction bases: 17. CDR3 length equals 18 residues. The sequenced CDR3 bases are TGTGCCAGTAGTATGGGGTGGCTAGCGGAATCAAATAGCTACGAG. The encoded protein is CASSMGWLAESNSYE. The full CDR3 sequence reads CASSMGWLAESNSYEQYF.

This clone turned up a few times. The read gets to within 3 residues of the CDR3 end, and the germline J gene fills in the rest. The V and J genes are TRBV13 and TRBJ1-6, with D tentatively TRBD1 (6 bases). Between the trimmed V and J ends, which lost 0 bases and 10 bases, there was a span of 13 bases. The CDR3 loop spans 15 amino acids. CDR1 PRHDT and CDR2 FYEKMQ come from the germline V gene (reference sequence). The CDR3 is CASSLGTGLVSPLHF. Partial CDR3 DNA: TGTGCCAGCAGCTTAGGGACAGGTCTGGTATCACCC.

This clone came up many times. The CDR3 spells CASSPTRTGEETQYF. The sequenced CDR3 bases are TGTGCCAGCTCACCCACTCGGACGGGGGAGGAGACC. The chain couples TRBV18 to TRBJ2-5; D is possibly TRBD2 (6 bases). The CDR3 end lies 3 residues beyond the end of the read and is filled in from the germline J gene. This CDR3 is 15 amino acids long. Trimming removed 3 bases from V and 5 bases from J, with 16 bases in between. CDR1 is KGHSH and CDR2 is LQKENI in the germline V gene.